This note documents a single TCR beta chain sequence. Its antigen is as yet unknown. Repertoires were generated with immunoSEQ multiplex PCR, while TCRdb's copy carries only in-frame clones and drops some. The table lists some 80,000 clones, around 80% of them singletons. The CDR3 extends over 19 amino acids. Trimming removed 1 base from V and 3 bases from J; junction bases left unmatched: 14. The germline V gene has CDR1 SGHRS and CDR2 YFSETQ. The data stem from a study of T cell responses to AZD1222 COVID-19 vaccine. Study-level results: Regions 160-218 and 743-854 dominated among vaccine-associated CD4 TCRs spanning spike.

The clonotype was recovered from an adult who received the MenACWY meningococcal vaccine as a control. The starting material was peripheral blood, obtained 28 days after the second dose of the MenACWY control vaccine. This rearrangement joins TRBV5-1 to TRBJ2-1, with 9 bases that match TRBD2. This CDR3 is CASSLFPAGGPFGYNEQFF. CDR3 in DNA: TGCGCCAGCAGCTTGTTTCCGGCGGGAGGGCCTTTCGGCTACAATGAGCAGTTCTTC.